Shown below are 10 T cell receptor beta chains from a single sample sequenced in a study of T cells after yellow fever vaccination. TCRdb re-called the 5' RACE reads with MiXCR, one entry per CDR3 protein. This table has a few hundred thousand distinct CDR3 sequences, 8.5% to 10% appearing once. Sequenced material: PBMCs, taken on the day of the first yellow fever vaccination. The source of these receptors is a man aged 18-30 years who received the YFV17D yellow fever vaccine.

V and J are TRBV12-3 or TRBV12-4 and TRBJ1-2; TRBD1 agrees at 7 bases. Trimming cost V 8 bases and J 3 bases; bases outside gene matches: 21. The CDR3 is made up of 18 amino acids. CDR3 in DNA: TGTGCCAGCGGTCGGGATTGGCCAGTCAGGGGGAAGGACTATGGCTACACCTTC. This encodes CASGRDWPVRGKDYGYTF.

The CDR3 DNA sequence: TGCAGTGCTAGGGTTGACCGCCCCTATTCACCCCTCCACTTT. Amino acids: CSARVDRPYSPLHF. The gene calls are TRBV20-1 and TRBJ1-6; D uncertain. The CDR3 consists of 14 residues. V lost 3 bases and J 8 bases, leaving 14 bases between the germline ends. Per germline, CDR1 DFQATT and CDR2 SNEGSKA (reference sequence).

V gene TRBV20-1 combines with J gene TRBJ2-1, with 11 bases matching TRBD2. V gave up 4 bases and J gave up 6 bases; unmatched junction bases: 5. The CDR3 loop spans 14 amino acids. CDR1 and CDR2 (germline): DFQATT, SNEGSKA (reference sequence). CDR3 residues: CSATLAGGINEQFF. As DNA, the CDR3 is TGCAGTGCTACCCTAGCGGGGGGAATCAATGAGCAGTTCTTC.

This clonotype was detected a few times. The chain has TRBV5-1 and TRBJ2-1; 11 bases line up with TRBD1. The CDR3 spans 15 residues. Germline CDR1 and CDR2: SGHRS and YFSETQ. V was clipped by 4 bases and J by 8 bases; unmatched bases: 8. CDR3: CASSPPGQGGHEQFF. Written as DNA, the CDR3 is TGCGCCAGCAGCCCCCCGGGACAGGGGGGCCATGAGCAGTTCTTC.

The gene calls are TRBV19 and TRBJ1-2, with D hard to call. CDR3 length: 12 residues. Looked up from germline, CDR1 is LNHDA and CDR2 is SQIVND (reference sequence). V was trimmed by 5 bases and J by 7 bases, leaving 11 bases between them. The CDR3 protein is CASSWGSSGYTF. CDR3 bases: TGTGCCAGTAGTTGGGGAAGCAGTGGCTACACCTTC.

There are many counts of this clonotype. The J gene is TRBJ2-1, the V gene TRBV18, with TRBD1 matching 7 bases. Germline loops: CDR1 KGHSH, CDR2 LQKENI. V shed 3 bases, J shed 5 bases, and the junction held 4 bases outside the gene matches. This CDR3 spans 14 amino acids. CDR3 sequence: CASSPPGGNNEQFF. DNA of the CDR3: TGTGCCAGCTCACCTCCAGGGGGAAACAATGAGCAGTTCTTC.

This clonotype was recorded many times. The CDR3 DNA follows: TGTGCCAGCAGCTCTGACTCTAGCAATCAGCCCCAGCATTTT. Its translation is CASSSDSSNQPQHF. The V call is TRBV4-2, the J call TRBJ1-5, with unresolved D. The CDR3 runs to 14 residues. CDR1 is LGHNA and CDR2 is YNFKEQ in the germline V gene. V was trimmed by 5 bases and J by 0 bases, leaving 8 bases between them.

A few counts support this clonotype. The chain joins TRBV18 to TRBJ1-4; D is ambiguous. Deletions cut 3 bases from V and 0 bases from J, with 8 bases between. Germline CDR1 KGHSH, CDR2 LQKENI. The CDR3 totals 15 residues. The CDR3 reads CASSPQTATNEKLFF. The CDR3 nucleotides read TGTGCCAGCTCACCTCAGACGGCAACTAATGAAAAACTGTTTTTT.

This clonotype was seen more than once but under ten times. The chain links TRBV7-9 to TRBJ1-2, with 12 bases identical to TRBD1. V lost 4 bases and J lost 8; bases outside the gene matches: 5. The CDR3 totals 14 residues. Germline lookup yields CDR1 SEHNR and CDR2 FQNEAQ (reference sequence). The CDR3 is CASSSSGTGGGYTF. CDR3 DNA sequence: TGTGCCAGCAGCTCTTCTGGGACAGGGGGCGGCTACACCTTC. Together with reference TRBV7-9 and TRBJ1-2, the CDR3 gives the full variable domain: DTGVSQNPRHKITKRGQNVTFRCDPISEHNRLYWYRQTLGQGPEFLTYFQNEAQLEKSRLLSDRFSAERPKGSFSTLEIQRTEQGDSAMYLCASSSSGTGGGYTFGSGTRLTVV.

V usage is TRBV5-1 and J usage is TRBJ2-3, with D perhaps matching TRBD1 (6 bases). Germline CDR1 is SGHRS and CDR2 is YFSETQ. Trimming removed 0 bases at V and 2 bases at J, with 19 bases between. The CDR3 length is 18 residues. CDR3: CASSLVVGGVGATDTQYF. CDR3 in DNA: TGCGCCAGCAGCTTGGTCGTAGGTGGTGTGGGGGCCACAGATACGCAGTATTTT.